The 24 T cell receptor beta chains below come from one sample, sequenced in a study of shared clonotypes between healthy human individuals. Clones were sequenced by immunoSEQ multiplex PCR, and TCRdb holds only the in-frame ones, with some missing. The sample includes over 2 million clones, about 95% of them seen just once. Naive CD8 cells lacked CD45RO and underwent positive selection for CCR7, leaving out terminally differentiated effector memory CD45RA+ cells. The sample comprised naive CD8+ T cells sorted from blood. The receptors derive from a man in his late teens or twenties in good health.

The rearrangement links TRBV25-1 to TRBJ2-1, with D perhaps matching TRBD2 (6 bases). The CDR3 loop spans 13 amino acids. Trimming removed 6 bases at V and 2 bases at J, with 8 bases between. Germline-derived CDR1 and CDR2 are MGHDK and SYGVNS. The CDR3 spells CASRDYTYNEQFF. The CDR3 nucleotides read TGTGCCAGCAGGGACTACACCTACAATGAGCAGTTCTTC. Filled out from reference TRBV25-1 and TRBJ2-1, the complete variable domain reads EADIYQTPRYLVIGTGKKITLECSQTMGHDKMYWYQQDPGMELHLIHYSYGVNSTEKGDLSSESTVSRIRTEHFPLTLESARPSHTSQYLCASRDYTYNEQFFGPGTRLTVL.

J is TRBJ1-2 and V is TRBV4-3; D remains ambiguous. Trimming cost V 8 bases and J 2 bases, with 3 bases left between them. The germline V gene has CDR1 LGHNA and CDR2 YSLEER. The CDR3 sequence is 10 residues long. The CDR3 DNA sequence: TGCGCCAGCCCGAACTATGGCTACACCTTC. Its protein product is CASPNYGYTF.

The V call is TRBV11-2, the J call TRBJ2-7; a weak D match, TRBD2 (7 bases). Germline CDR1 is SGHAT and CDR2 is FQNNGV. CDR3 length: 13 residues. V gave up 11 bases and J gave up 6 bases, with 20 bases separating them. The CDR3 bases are TGTGCCTCCAGTTCCGGGGGGCCGGGCGAGCAGTACTTC. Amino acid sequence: CASSSGGPGEQYF.

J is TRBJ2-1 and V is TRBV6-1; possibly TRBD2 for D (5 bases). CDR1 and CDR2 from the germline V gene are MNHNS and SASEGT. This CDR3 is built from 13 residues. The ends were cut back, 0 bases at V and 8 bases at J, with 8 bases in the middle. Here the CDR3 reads CASSEARADEQFF. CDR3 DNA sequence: TGTGCCAGCAGTGAAGCGAGGGCGGATGAGCAGTTCTTC.

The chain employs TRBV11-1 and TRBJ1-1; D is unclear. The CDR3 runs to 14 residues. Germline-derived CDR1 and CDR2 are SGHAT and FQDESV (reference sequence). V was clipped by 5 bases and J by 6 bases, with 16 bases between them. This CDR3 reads CASSGLILGAEAFF. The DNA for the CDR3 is TGTGCCAGCAGCGGCCTAATCTTGGGCGCTGAAGCTTTCTTT.

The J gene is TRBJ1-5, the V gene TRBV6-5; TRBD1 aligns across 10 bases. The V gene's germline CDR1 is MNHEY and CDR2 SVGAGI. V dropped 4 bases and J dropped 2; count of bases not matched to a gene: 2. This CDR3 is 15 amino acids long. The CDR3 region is CASSSTGGGNQPQHF. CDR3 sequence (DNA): TGTGCCAGCAGTTCGACAGGGGGCGGCAATCAGCCCCAGCATTTT.

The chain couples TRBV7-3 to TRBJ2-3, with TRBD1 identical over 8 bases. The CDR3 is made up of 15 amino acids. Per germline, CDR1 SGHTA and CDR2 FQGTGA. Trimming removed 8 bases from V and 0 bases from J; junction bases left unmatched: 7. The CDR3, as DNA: TGTGCCAGCGGCCCGGGGGACAGGAGCACAGATACGCAGTATTTT. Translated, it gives CASGPGDRSTDTQYF.

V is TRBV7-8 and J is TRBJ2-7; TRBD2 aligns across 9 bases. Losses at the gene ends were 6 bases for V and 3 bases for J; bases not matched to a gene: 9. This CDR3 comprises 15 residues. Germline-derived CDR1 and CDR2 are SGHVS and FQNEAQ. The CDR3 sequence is CASSPGTSSRYEQYF. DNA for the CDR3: TGTGCCAGCAGTCCCGGGACTAGCAGCCGCTACGAGCAGTACTTC.

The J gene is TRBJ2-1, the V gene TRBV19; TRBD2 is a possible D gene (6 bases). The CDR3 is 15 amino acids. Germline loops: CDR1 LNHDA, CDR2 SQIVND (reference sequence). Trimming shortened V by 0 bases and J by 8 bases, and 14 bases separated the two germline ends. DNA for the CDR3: TGTGCCAGTAGTATAGAGTCGCGGCTAGCGTATGAGCAGTTCTTC. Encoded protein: CASSIESRLAYEQFF.

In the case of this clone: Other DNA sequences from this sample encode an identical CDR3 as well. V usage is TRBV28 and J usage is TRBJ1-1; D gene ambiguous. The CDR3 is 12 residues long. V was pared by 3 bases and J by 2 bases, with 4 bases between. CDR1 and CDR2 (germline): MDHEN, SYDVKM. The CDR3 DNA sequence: TGTGCCAGCAGTTTGGCCAACACTGAAGCTTTCTTT. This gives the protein CASSLANTEAFF. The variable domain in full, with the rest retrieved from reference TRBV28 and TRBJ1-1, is DVKVTQSSRYLVKRTGEKVFLECVQDMDHENMFWYRQDPGLGLRLIYFSYDVKMKEKGDIPEGYSVSREKKERFSLILESASTNQTSMYLCASSLANTEAFFGQGTRLTVV.

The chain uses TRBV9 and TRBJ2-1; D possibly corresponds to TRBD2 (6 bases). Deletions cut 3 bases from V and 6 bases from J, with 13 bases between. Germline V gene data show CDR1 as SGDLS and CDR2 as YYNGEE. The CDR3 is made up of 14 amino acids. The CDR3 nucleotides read TGTGCCAGCAGCGGACTAGTCCCCGCCAATGAGCAGTTCTTC. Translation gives CASSGLVPANEQFF.

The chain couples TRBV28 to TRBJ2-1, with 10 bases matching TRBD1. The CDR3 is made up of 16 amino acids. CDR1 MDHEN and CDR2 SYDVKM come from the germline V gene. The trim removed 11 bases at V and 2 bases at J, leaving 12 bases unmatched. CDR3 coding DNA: TGTGCCCGTCGACAGGGGGCCCTCGATCCCTACAATGAGCAGTTCTTC. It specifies CARRQGALDPYNEQFF. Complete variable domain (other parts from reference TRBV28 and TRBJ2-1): DVKVTQSSRYLVKRTGEKVFLECVQDMDHENMFWYRQDPGLGLRLIYFSYDVKMKEKGDIPEGYSVSREKKERFSLILESASTNQTSMYLCARRQGALDPYNEQFFGPGTRLTVL.

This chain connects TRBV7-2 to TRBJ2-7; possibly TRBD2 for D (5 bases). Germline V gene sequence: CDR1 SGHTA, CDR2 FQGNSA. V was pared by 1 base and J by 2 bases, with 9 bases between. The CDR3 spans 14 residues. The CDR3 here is CASSLVDGTYEQYF. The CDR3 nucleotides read TGTGCCAGCAGCTTAGTAGACGGGACCTACGAGCAGTACTTC.

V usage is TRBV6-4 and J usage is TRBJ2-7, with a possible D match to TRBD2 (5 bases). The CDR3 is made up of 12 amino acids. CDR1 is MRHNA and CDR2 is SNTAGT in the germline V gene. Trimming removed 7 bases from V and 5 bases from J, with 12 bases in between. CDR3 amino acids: CASTNREDEQYF. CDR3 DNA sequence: TGTGCCAGCACCAACCGGGAAGACGAGCAGTACTTC.

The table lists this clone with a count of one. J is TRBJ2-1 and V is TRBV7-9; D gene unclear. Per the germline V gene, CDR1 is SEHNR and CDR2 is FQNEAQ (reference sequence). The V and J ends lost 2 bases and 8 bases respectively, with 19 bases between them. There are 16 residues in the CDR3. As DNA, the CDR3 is TGTGCCAGCAGCTTACCTCGATCGGTAGTGGCGGATGAGCAGTTCTTC. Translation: CASSLPRSVVADEQFF.

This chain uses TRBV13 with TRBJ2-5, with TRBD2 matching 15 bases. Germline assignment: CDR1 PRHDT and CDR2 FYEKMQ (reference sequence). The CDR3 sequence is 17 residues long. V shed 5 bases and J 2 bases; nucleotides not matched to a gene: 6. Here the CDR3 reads CASSTGLAGGLQETQYF. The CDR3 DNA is TGTGCCAGCAGCACCGGACTAGCGGGGGGGCTGCAAGAGACCCAGTACTTC.

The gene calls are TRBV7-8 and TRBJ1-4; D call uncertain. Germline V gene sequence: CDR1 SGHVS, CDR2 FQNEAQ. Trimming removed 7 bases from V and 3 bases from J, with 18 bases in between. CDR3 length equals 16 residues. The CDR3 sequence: CASKPQEVGSNEKLFF. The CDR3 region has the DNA TGTGCCAGCAAACCCCAGGAGGTGGGGTCTAATGAAAAACTGTTTTTT.

CDR3 in amino acids: CSVVRGEQYF. In DNA, the CDR3 is TGCAGCGTCGTTAGGGGCGAGCAGTACTTC. The V call is TRBV29-1, the J call TRBJ2-7; maybe TRBD1 (5 bases). Trimming shortened V by 6 bases and J by 6 bases, and 9 bases separated the two germline ends. This CDR3 region has 10 residues. CDR1 and CDR2 from the germline V gene are SQVTM and ANQGSEA.

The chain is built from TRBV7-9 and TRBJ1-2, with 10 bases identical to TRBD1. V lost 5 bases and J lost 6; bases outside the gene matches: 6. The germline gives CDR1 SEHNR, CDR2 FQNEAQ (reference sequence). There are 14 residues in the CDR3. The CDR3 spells CASSMTGGGNGYTF. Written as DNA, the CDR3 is TGTGCCAGCAGCATGACAGGGGGCGGGAATGGCTACACCTTC.

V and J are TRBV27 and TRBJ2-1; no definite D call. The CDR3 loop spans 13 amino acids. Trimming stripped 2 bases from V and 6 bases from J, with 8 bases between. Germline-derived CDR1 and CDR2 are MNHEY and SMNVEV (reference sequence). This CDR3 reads CASSLGVSNEQFF. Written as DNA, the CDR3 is TGTGCCAGCAGTTTAGGGGTGAGCAATGAGCAGTTCTTC.

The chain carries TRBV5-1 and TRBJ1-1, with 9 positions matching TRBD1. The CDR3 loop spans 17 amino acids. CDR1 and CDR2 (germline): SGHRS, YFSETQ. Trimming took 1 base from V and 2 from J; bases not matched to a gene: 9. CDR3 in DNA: TGCGCCAGCAGCTTGCAAACAACAGGGGGCTATAACACTGAAGCTTTCTTT. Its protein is CASSLQTTGGYNTEAFF.

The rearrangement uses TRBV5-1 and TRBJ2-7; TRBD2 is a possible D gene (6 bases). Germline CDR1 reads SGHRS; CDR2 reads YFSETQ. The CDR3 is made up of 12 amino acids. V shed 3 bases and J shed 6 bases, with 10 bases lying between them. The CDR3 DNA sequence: TGCGCCAGCAGCTGGGGGACTGTCGAGCAGTACTTC. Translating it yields CASSWGTVEQYF.

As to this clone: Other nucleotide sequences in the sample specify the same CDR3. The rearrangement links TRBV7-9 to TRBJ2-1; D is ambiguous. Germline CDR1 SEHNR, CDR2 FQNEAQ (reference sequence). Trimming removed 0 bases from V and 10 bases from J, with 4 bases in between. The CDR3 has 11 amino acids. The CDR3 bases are TGTGCCAGCAGCTTAGCTAACGAGCAGTTCTTC. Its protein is CASSLANEQFF.

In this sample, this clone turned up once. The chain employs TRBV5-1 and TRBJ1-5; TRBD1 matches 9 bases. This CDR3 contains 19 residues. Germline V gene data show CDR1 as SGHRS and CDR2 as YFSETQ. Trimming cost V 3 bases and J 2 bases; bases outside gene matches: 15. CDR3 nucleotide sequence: TGCGCCAGCAGCTCGGCCGGGACAGGGATCATTATAGGCAATCAGCCCCAGCATTTT. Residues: CASSSAGTGIIIGNQPQHF.